A single T cell receptor beta chain is shown here with its context. Some clones are missing from TCRdb's copy, which holds only in-frame ones; the method was immunoSEQ multiplex PCR. The sample has about 160,000 clones, approximately 91% seen once. CDR1 and CDR2 from the germline V gene are LGHDT and YNNKEL (reference sequence). Germline trimming cut 4 bases from V and 10 bases from J; bases unmatched to any gene: 10. This CDR3 is built from 14 residues. These data belong to a study of blood T cell repertoires in COVID-19. Study context: Whether acute or convalescent, the COVID-19 samples came from the United States, Italy and Spain. Sample material is recorded as cDNA or gDNA derived from T cells, B-cell-depleted T cells, or PBMCs.

The sequencing input was peripheral blood. The sequence derives from a man aged 18 to 30 with acute or convalescent COVID-19. The chain employs TRBV3-1 (or the pseudogene TRBV3-2) and TRBJ1-1, with 9 bases matching TRBD1. Here the CDR3 DNA reads TGTGCCAGCAGCCTAGGACAGGGGAACTCTGGAGCTTTCTTT. It specifies CASSLGQGNSGAFF.